The rows below give T cell receptor beta chains drawn from one sample of a study of neoadjuvant anti-PD-1 for oral cavity cancer. Produced via immunoSEQ multiplex PCR; TCRdb's table is partial and in-frame only. In the table there are approximately 10,000 clones, more than 55% of which are singletons. The sample in question was tumor tissue, obtained after nivolumab (anti-PD-1) treatment. The origin of the receptors is a person between 40 and 79 years old with oral cavity squamous cell carcinoma. Each CDR3 is given with its conserved first and last residue. Each record gives: V gene, D gene, clone size, J gene, CDR3 length, CDR3 DNA, CDR3 protein. The D gene is left open where the match is weak. Rows give clone size only sometimes, using once, few, many, or a class for an expanded clone.

V gene: TRBV27
D gene: TRBD2
clone size: medium-sized
J gene: TRBJ2-2
CDR3 length: 16
CDR3 DNA: TGTGCCAGCCTCGATTCGGGACTAGGAAGCACCGGGGAGCTGTTTTTT
CDR3 protein: CASLDSGLGSTGELFF

V gene: TRBV6-5
D gene: NA
clone size: NA
J gene: TRBJ2-2
CDR3 length: 14
CDR3 DNA: TGTGCCAGCAAGAAGCGGAGGAACACCGGGGAGCTGTTTTTT
CDR3 protein: CASKKRRNTGELFF

V gene: TRBV2
D gene: NA
clone size: NA
J gene: TRBJ2-3
CDR3 length: 11
CDR3 DNA: TGTGCCAGCAGTGTCACGACGACGCAGTATTTT
CDR3 protein: CASSVTTTQYF

V gene: TRBV18
D gene: NA
clone size: NA
J gene: TRBJ1-2
CDR3 length: 13
CDR3 DNA: TGTGCCAGCTCACCGCAGGGGCCGAATGGCTACACCTTC
CDR3 protein: CASSPQGPNGYTF

V gene: TRBV5-4
D gene: TRBD2
clone size: few
J gene: TRBJ2-5
CDR3 length: 16
CDR3 DNA: TGTGCCAGCAGCAGGAGACTAGCGGGACTACAAGAGACCCAGTACTTC
CDR3 protein: CASSRRLAGLQETQYF

V gene: TRBV14
D gene: NA
clone size: NA
J gene: TRBJ1-1
CDR3 length: 16
CDR3 DNA: TGTGCCAGCAGCCAAATTGACAGTCCGATAAGGACTGAAGCTTTCTTT
CDR3 protein: CASSQIDSPIRTEAFF

V gene: TRBV19
D gene: TRBD2
clone size: NA
J gene: TRBJ2-2
CDR3 length: 15
CDR3 DNA: TGTGCCAGTAGTCCCCTAGCGGGAGTATCCGGGGAGCTGTTTTTT
CDR3 protein: CASSPLAGVSGELFF

V gene: TRBV18
D gene: NA
clone size: once
J gene: TRBJ2-2
CDR3 length: 18
CDR3 DNA: TGTGCCAGCTCACCGAAAGAAGTCGGGGGTTGGAACACCGGGGAGCTGTTTTTT
CDR3 protein: CASSPKEVGGWNTGELFF

V gene: TRBV7-6
D gene: NA
clone size: NA
J gene: TRBJ1-1
CDR3 length: 13
CDR3 DNA: TGTGCCAGCAGCTTGACTGTCAACACTGAAGCTTTCTTT
CDR3 protein: CASSLTVNTEAFF

V gene: TRBV7-2
D gene: NA
clone size: NA
J gene: TRBJ2-1
CDR3 length: 15
CDR3 DNA: TGTGCCAGCAGCTTAATGGGGGAGGCCCGTAATGAGCAGTTCTTC
CDR3 protein: CASSLMGEARNEQFF

V gene: TRBV6-6
D gene: NA
clone size: NA
J gene: TRBJ2-5
CDR3 length: 11
CDR3 DNA: TGTGCCAGCAGGCGACAAGAGACCCAGTACTTC
CDR3 protein: CASRRQETQYF

V gene: TRBV7-8
D gene: NA
clone size: NA
J gene: TRBJ1-6
CDR3 length: 13
CDR3 DNA: TGTGCCAGCAGCTTAGCCTTGGATTCACCCCTCCACTTT
CDR3 protein: CASSLALDSPLHF

V gene: TRBV4-1
D gene: NA
clone size: NA
J gene: TRBJ1-3
CDR3 length: 17
CDR3 DNA: TGCGCCAGCAGCCAGCGGCCCACGGGGGCTGACGGAAACACCATATATTTT
CDR3 protein: CASSQRPTGADGNTIYF

V gene: TRBV28
D gene: NA
clone size: NA
J gene: TRBJ2-4
CDR3 length: 15
CDR3 DNA: TGTGCCAGCAGTATACTGACACCCTCGGCCAACATTCAGTACTTC
CDR3 protein: CASSILTPSANIQYF

V gene: TRBV19
D gene: NA
clone size: NA
J gene: TRBJ1-3
CDR3 length: 12
CDR3 DNA: TGTGCCAGTACTGAAGGGGGAAACACCATATATTTT
CDR3 protein: CASTEGGNTIYF

V gene: TRBV14
D gene: TRBD2
clone size: NA
J gene: TRBJ2-2
CDR3 length: 16
CDR3 DNA: TGTGCCAGCAGCCAGATTAGCGGGAGAGGCACCGGGGAGCTGTTTTTT
CDR3 protein: CASSQISGRGTGELFF

V gene: TRBV6-1
D gene: TRBD1
clone size: NA
J gene: TRBJ1-4
CDR3 length: 14
CDR3 DNA: TGTGCCAGCAGGCAAACAGGGGCGGGTGAAAAACTGTTTTTT
CDR3 protein: CASRQTGAGEKLFF

V gene: TRBV7-6
D gene: TRBD1
clone size: few
J gene: TRBJ2-1
CDR3 length: 13
CDR3 DNA: TGTGCCAGCAGCTTAGACGGGACAGGGGATTGTATCTTC
CDR3 protein: CASSLDGTGDCIF